This passage covers 13 T cell receptor beta chains from one sample sequenced in a study of blood T cells in healthy people across ages. It was with a sample-barcoded 5' primer and a J-beta primer mix that a second PCR of about 6 to 12 cycles was run. TCRdb redid the calling of the 5' RACE reads with MiXCR, one entry per CDR3 protein. The table records about 1 million distinct CDR3 sequences, more than 40% of them present only once. Sequenced: blood. Receptors originate from a woman in her sixties in good health.

This clonotype was found once. The rearrangement links TRBV2 to TRBJ2-1, with D unclear. The CDR3 is made up of 18 amino acids. The V gene's germline CDR1 is SNHLY and CDR2 FYNNEI. Trimming removed 2 bases at V and 5 bases at J, with 22 bases between. CDR3 amino acids: CASSEYRAVIRFNNEQFF. In nucleotides, the CDR3 is TGTGCCAGCAGTGAATACCGTGCCGTGATCAGGTTCAACAATGAGCAGTTCTTC.

V gene TRBV9 combines with J gene TRBJ2-3; D gene unclear. Germline loops: CDR1 SGDLS, CDR2 YYNGEE. This CDR3 is 15 amino acids long. The V and J ends lost 0 bases and 2 bases respectively, with 10 bases between them. The CDR3 DNA reads TGTGCCAGCAGCGTAGCTACGCCGGCCACAGATACGCAGTATTTT. This gives the protein CASSVATPATDTQYF.

A few counts support this clonotype. The gene calls are TRBV3-1 and TRBJ2-5; the D is unclear. Trimming pared 1 base from V and 6 bases from J, leaving 9 bases between. This CDR3 comprises 13 residues. Germline V gene lookup returns CDR1 LGHDT and CDR2 YNNKEL (reference sequence). The CDR3 sequence: CASSQGPRKTQYF. CDR3 nucleotide sequence: TGTGCCAGCAGCCAAGGACCTAGGAAGACCCAGTACTTC.

The chain uses TRBV29-1 and TRBJ2-1; 7 bases fit TRBD2. With 6 bases clipped from V and 1 base from J, the junction kept 6 bases outside the gene matches. The CDR3 loop spans 14 amino acids. CDR1 is SQVTM and CDR2 is ANQGSEA in the germline V gene. The DNA of the CDR3 is TGCAGCGTGCGGGCTAGCGGTTCCTACAATGAGCAGTTCTTC. The encoded protein is CSVRASGSYNEQFF.

Here the CDR3 DNA reads TGCAGTGCCAAAGGGGTTAGGTCTAACTATGGCTACACCTTC. The encoded protein is CSAKGVRSNYGYTF. The genes are TRBV20-1 and TRBJ1-2; D perhaps matches TRBD1 (5 bases). Trimming left V 6 bases short and J 0 bases short, with 14 bases between. CDR1 is DFQATT and CDR2 is SNEGSKA in the germline V gene (reference sequence). CDR3 length: 14 amino acids.

This clonotype has more than one count but fewer than ten. CDR3 sequence (DNA): TGTGCCAGCAGTCCCCTTCCCCCACGGAATGGCTACACCTTC. Translating it yields CASSPLPPRNGYTF. V and J are TRBV27 and TRBJ1-2; D unresolved. The V gene's germline CDR1 is MNHEY and CDR2 SMNVEV (reference sequence). V dropped 5 bases and J dropped 6 bases, with 16 bases sitting between them. CDR3 length: 14 residues.

The V and J genes are TRBV3-1 and TRBJ2-4; 7 bases are shared with TRBD1. The germline V gene encodes CDR1 LGHDT and CDR2 YNNKEL (reference sequence). After removal of 0 bases from V and 3 bases from J, the junction contained 8 bases not matched to a gene. The CDR3 consists of 17 residues. The CDR3 loop reads CASSQDRGGADKNIQYF. The CDR3 coding sequence is TGTGCCAGCAGCCAAGATCGAGGGGGCGCGGACAAAAACATTCAGTACTTC.

Comments on this clonotype: This may be a read error: a much more frequent sequence differs by one nucleotide. J is TRBJ2-7 and V is TRBV11-1; the match to TRBD1 covers 7 bases. Germline V CDR1 and CDR2: SGHAT, FQDESV (reference sequence). V trimming: 7 bases; J trimming: 2 bases; junction bases outside the gene matches: 14. CDR3 length: 16 amino acids. The CDR3 sequence is CASNTTRDRGAYEQYF. DNA of the CDR3: TGTGCCAGCAACACCACAAGGGACAGAGGGGCCTACGAGCAGTACTTC.

This rearrangement joins TRBV6-1 to TRBJ2-1, with 11 bases matching TRBD2. The CDR3 contains 14 residues. Germline CDR1 MNHNS, CDR2 SASEGT. V was clipped by 8 bases and J by 5 bases; unmatched bases: 5. CDR3 protein: CASAPGLADNEQFF. CDR3 in DNA: TGTGCCAGCGCCCCGGGACTAGCGGACAATGAGCAGTTCTTC.

The chain has TRBV28 and TRBJ1-2; possibly TRBD1 for D (5 bases). This CDR3 has 14 amino acids. Trimming shortened V by 5 bases and J by 4 bases, and 14 bases separated the two germline ends. Germline V gene data show CDR1 as MDHEN and CDR2 as SYDVKM. The CDR3: CASSPTTGVYGYTF. CDR3 bases: TGTGCCAGCAGTCCGACCACAGGCGTCTATGGCTACACCTTC.

The rearrangement links TRBV13 to TRBJ1-6; D call uncertain. CDR1 and CDR2 from the germline V gene are PRHDT and FYEKMQ (reference sequence). V shed 2 bases and J shed 8 bases, with 10 bases lying between them. CDR3 size: 14 residues. CDR3 sequence reads: CASSLINRDSPLHF. The CDR3, as DNA: TGTGCCAGCAGCTTAATAAATAGAGATTCACCCCTCCACTTT.

This clonotype was seen a few times. The chain employs TRBV20-1 and TRBJ1-6; 9 bases agree with TRBD1. CDR1 is DFQATT, CDR2 SNEGSKA, per germline (reference sequence). V was clipped by 5 bases and J by 10 bases; unmatched bases: 12. CDR3 length: 15 residues. This CDR3 reads CSAVPGQGGYSPLHF. The CDR3 bases are TGCAGTGCTGTCCCGGGACAGGGCGGGTACTCACCCCTCCACTTT.

This rearrangement joins TRBV29-1 to TRBJ2-7, with 10 bases aligning to TRBD1. CDR1 and CDR2 from the germline V gene are SQVTM and ANQGSEA. This CDR3 region has 14 residues. The V and J ends lost 4 bases and 6 bases, in that order; junction bases with no gene match: 9. The CDR3 DNA follows: TGCAGCGTTGGACAGGGGGCCGGGAAGGGCGAGCAGTACTTC. Its protein product is CSVGQGAGKGEQYF.